This T cell receptor beta chain emerged from a study of blood T cell repertoires in COVID-19. Study details: Samples of COVID-19 (acute and convalescent) were obtained from the United States, Italy and Spain. The analysed material was cDNA or gDNA that came from T cells, B-cell-depleted T cells, or PBMCs.

This CDR3 is 17 amino acids long. Germline CDR1 and CDR2: SGDLS and YYNGEE. The V gene end was trimmed by 0 bases and the J gene end by 6 bases; junction bases not matched to a gene: 6. The method was immunoSEQ multiplex PCR; TCRdb's version includes in-frame clones alone and lacks a portion of them. The sample consists of some 80,000 clones, 88% of them appearing once. This clonotype was obtained from a human donor in a cohort sampled during active COVID-19. This rearrangement joins TRBV9 to TRBJ2-2; 12 nucleotides match TRBD2. What was sequenced was peripheral blood. The CDR3 coding sequence is TGTGCCAGCAGCGTAGTAGGGCTAGCGGGGGGGGCCGGGGAGCTGTTTTTT. It yields the protein CASSVVGLAGGAGELFF.